This T cell receptor (beta chain) was captured in a study of blood T cell repertoires in COVID-19. This study enrolled people aged 18 to 89 from about two dozen US geographic areas. The assay was immunoSEQ multiplex PCR, and TCRdb's table has in-frame clones only and misses some. The sample consists of 200,000 to 250,000 clones, 75% to 90% of them appearing once. Germline CDR1 LGHDT, CDR2 YNNKEL (reference sequence). The CDR3 totals 17 residues. Losses at the gene ends were 0 bases for V and 2 bases for J; bases not matched to a gene: 5. This chain connects TRBV3-1 (or the pseudogene TRBV3-2) to TRBJ2-1, with 9 bases fitting TRBD2. This receptor was obtained from a woman in her twenties or thirties who had been exposed to COVID-19. The source material was PBMCs or T cells enriched from blood (not recorded which). The DNA of the CDR3 is TGTGCCAGCAGCCAAGATACCGCTAGCGGGGCCTACAATGAGCAGTTCTTC. Translation gives CASSQDTASGAYNEQFF.